A single sample gave rise to the 24 T cell receptor beta chains below, sequenced in a study of CD8+CD57+ T cells in acquired aplastic anemia. In patients chosen for sequencing, flow cytometry had shown CD8+CD57+ cell expansion. TCR beta VDJ and CDR3 profiling used genomic DNA as template. MiXCR was run by TCRdb on the reads, yielding one entry per CDR3 protein. Here the sample spans around 250,000 distinct CDR3 sequences, 82% being singletons. Sequences were obtained from sorted CD4+, CD8+, or CD8+CD57+ T cells (not recorded which) from PBMCs. The receptors stem from a human donor with aplastic anemia.

In the case of this clonotype: It is unclear where the CDR3 begins or ends on the DNA, so no DNA is shown, and the CDR3 is as TCRdb lists it. This chain uses TRBV9 with TRBJ2-5. The CDR3 sequence runs 15 residues, both termini included. Germline V gene lookup returns CDR1 SGDLS and CDR2 YYNGEE. Here the CDR3 reads CASSAGSATQYFEYF.

The chain joins TRBV7-9 to TRBJ2-3, with 10 bases lining up with TRBD2. With V trimmed by 0 bases and J by 0 bases, 6 bases remained unmatched. Looked up from germline, CDR1 is SEHNR and CDR2 is FQNEAQ (reference sequence). The CDR3 is made up of 18 amino acids. This chain's CDR3 is CASSLAESGRESTDTQYF. DNA for the CDR3: TGTGCCAGCAGCTTAGCCGAGAGCGGGAGGGAAAGCACAGATACGCAGTATTTT.

Concerning this clonotype: Its ends do not fully match the called genes, so a read error is possible. This chain joins TRBV15 and TRBJ2-3; TRBD1 is a possible D gene (8 bases). The germline gives CDR1 LNHNV, CDR2 YYDKDF (reference sequence). There are 13 residues in the CDR3. DNA for the CDR3: TGTGCCAGCAGGGACGGGGGGACAGGCACGCAGTGTTTT. Its translation: CASRDGGTGTQCF.

The rearrangement joins TRBV7-9 to TRBJ2-5, with D possibly TRBD2 on 6 matching bases. The germline V and J ends were trimmed by 2 bases and 14 bases, with 24 bases remaining between them. Germline V gene sequence: CDR1 SEHNR, CDR2 FQNEAQ (reference sequence). CDR3 length equals 15 residues. The CDR3 loop is CASSLIPGELYFGYF. The CDR3 coding sequence is TGTGCCAGCAGCTTAATACCGGGGGAGCTGTATTTTGGATACTTC.

The chain has TRBV20-1 and TRBJ1-5; D remains ambiguous. In germline, CDR1 is DFQATT, CDR2 SNEGSKA (reference sequence). There are 12 residues in the CDR3. Trimming stripped 3 bases from V and 4 bases from J, with 7 bases between. The CDR3 coding sequence is TGCAGTGCTAGGTCAGGTAATCAGCCCCAGCATTTT. Its translation is CSARSGNQPQHF.

On this clonotype itself: The conserved final phenylalanine or tryptophan is absent from the CDR3, which likely points to a read error. The chain links TRBV7-8 to TRBJ2-1; D might be TRBD1 (5 bases). The germline CDR1 and CDR2 sequences are SGHVS and FQNEAQ. The germline V and J ends were trimmed by 5 bases and 11 bases, with 22 bases remaining between them. The CDR3 loop spans 15 amino acids. As DNA, the CDR3 is TGTGCCAGCAGCATAGATAGACAGCGCGATAATCAGCAGTTCCTC. Its translation is CASSIDRQRDNQQFL.

This clonotype was recorded only once. The genes are TRBV9 and TRBJ2-7; maybe TRBD2 (5 bases). Trimming removed 0 bases from V and 2 bases from J, with 21 bases in between. The V gene's germline CDR1 is SGDLS and CDR2 YYNGEE. The CDR3 has 18 amino acids. DNA for the CDR3: TGTGCCAGCAGCGTAGGGGGAGAGGGCACAGATACGCCCTACGAGCAGTACGTC. The encoded protein is CASSVGGEGTDTPYEQYV.

The chain carries TRBV7-9 and TRBJ2-3; D remains ambiguous. CDR3 length: 14 amino acids. V gave up 5 bases and J gave up 13 bases, with 22 bases separating them. Germline V CDR1 and CDR2: SEHNR, FQNEAQ (reference sequence). This CDR3 reads CASSLGEAHYMEYF. Written as DNA, the CDR3 is TGTGCCAGCAGCCTGGGTGAGGCTCACTACATGGAGTATTTT.

Remarks on this clonotype: The final CDR3 position lacks the conserved phenylalanine or tryptophan, pointing to a likely read error. The DNA is left out, because the CDR3 cannot be placed on it with certainty; the CDR3 is given as TCRdb lists it. V usage is TRBV7-2 and J usage is TRBJ2-1; the D call in the table, TRBD2, was not verified against the DNA. Inclusive of both ends, the CDR3 amounts to 13 amino acids. CDR1 is SGHTA, CDR2 FQGNSA, per germline. The CDR3 loop reads CASSLGVAGTHEH.

About this clonotype: Sequence at one end of the junction differs from germline and may be a read error. The chain uses TRBV5-5 and TRBJ2-1, with a weak D call TRBD2 (7 bases). The germline gives CDR1 SGHKS, CDR2 YYEKEE (reference sequence). The CDR3 loop spans 15 amino acids. Here the CDR3 reads CATSLDREGGNEQFF. The CDR3 nucleotides are TGTGCCACCAGCTTGGATAGGGAGGGGGGGAATGAGCAGTTCTTC. Variable domain in full (rest from reference TRBV5-5 and TRBJ2-1): DAGVTQSPTHLIKTRGQQVTLRCSPISGHKSVSWYQQVLGQGPQFIFQYYEKEERGRGNFPDRFSARQFPNYSSELNVNALLLGDSALYLCATSLDREGGNEQFFGPGTRLTVL.

There are many counts of this clonotype. This rearrangement joins TRBV9 to TRBJ2-7; D unclear. The CDR3 has 18 residues. Germline V gene lookup returns CDR1 SGDLS and CDR2 YYNGEE. Between the trimmed V and J ends, which lost 0 bases and 1 base, there was a span of 20 bases. CDR3 in DNA: TGTGCCAGCAGCGTAGGGTCAGATACGCAGTATTTTTCCTACGAGCAGTACGTC. Protein sequence: CASSVGSDTQYFSYEQYV.

Only one count was recorded for this clonotype. Because it lacks the conserved phenylalanine or tryptophan at the end, this CDR3 is likely a read error. The DNA is omitted, as the CDR3 cannot be located on it reliably, and the CDR3 follows TCRdb's listing. The chain couples TRBV2 to TRBJ1-1; the table's D gene call, TRBD1, was not cross checked with the DNA. The CDR3 length equals 15 residues, ends included. Germline V gene sequence: CDR1 SNHLY, CDR2 FYNNEI. CDR3 in amino acids: CASGDGGTHTPYFGP.

This chain links TRBV2 with TRBJ2-1; D is tentatively TRBD1 or TRBD2 (7 bases each). The CDR3 is 14 residues long. The V and J ends lost 8 bases and 8 bases respectively, with 19 bases between them. The germline CDR1 and CDR2 sequences are SNHLY and FYNNEI. The CDR3 DNA sequence: TGTGCCAGCGGGGAGGGGGCCGCAGGCCATGAGCAGTTCTTC. Its protein is CASGEGAAGHEQFF.

The chain is built from TRBV9 and TRBJ2-5; D ambiguous. Trimming removed 4 bases from V and 5 bases from J, with 18 bases in between. This CDR3 has 15 residues. The germline V gene has CDR1 SGDLS and CDR2 YYNGEE. CDR3 DNA: TGTGCCAGCAGCTTAGCCGGCGAGACAAAGGAGACCCAGTACTTC. Translating gives CASSLAGETKETQYF.

This clonotype was seen only a few times. The chain is built from TRBV5-1 and TRBJ2-3; TRBD2 is a possible D gene (5 bases). Germline values: CDR1 SGHRS, CDR2 YFSETQ. This CDR3 has 12 amino acids. With 0 bases removed from V and 13 bases from J, the gap between germline ends came to 12 bases. The CDR3 region has the DNA TGCGCCAGCAGCTTGGAGGGAGCAACTAAGTATTTT. This sequence encodes CASSLEGATKYF.

For this clonotype: The CDR3 ends on some other residue instead of the conserved phenylalanine or tryptophan, so this is likely a read error. The limits of the CDR3 on the DNA are not certain, so only TCRdb's listed CDR3 is given. The genes are TRBV7-9 and TRBJ1-2; TRBD1, as called in the table, went unchecked against the DNA. The V gene's germline CDR1 is SEHNR and CDR2 FQNEAQ (reference sequence). The CDR3 is 13 amino acids in total, end residues counted. The CDR3 sequence is CASSLGLAGGNAV.

The V and J genes are TRBV15 and TRBJ1-1; maybe TRBD1 (6 bases). The ends were cut back, 10 bases at V and 5 bases at J, with 23 bases in the middle. The CDR3 has 15 residues. Germline values: CDR1 LNHNV, CDR2 YYDKDF (reference sequence). As DNA, the CDR3 is TGTGCCAGCAGTGGGGAGGGGGGGGCGGAGACTGAAGCTTTCTTT. Translated, it gives CASSGEGGAETEAFF.

Of note for this clonotype: The limits of the CDR3 on the DNA are not certain, so only TCRdb's listed CDR3 is given. The chain combines TRBV7-3 with TRBJ2-1. The CDR3 length is 16 residues, termini included. Germline V gives CDR1 SGHTA, CDR2 FQGTGA. CDR3 sequence: CASSLEPGTQYFGQFF.

A note on this clonotype: It is likely a read error, because the conserved phenylalanine at the end of the CDR3 is missing. The limits of the CDR3 on the DNA are not certain, so only TCRdb's listed CDR3 is given. This sequence joins TRBV7-3 and TRBJ2-1; the tabulated D call, TRBD1, remains unverified against the DNA. From its first to its last residue, the CDR3 has 13 amino acids. In germline, CDR1 is SGHTA, CDR2 FQGTGA. The CDR3 loop reads CASSGGGMHANFT.

Comment on this clonotype: The CDR3 end shows no conserved phenylalanine or tryptophan, and so a read error is likely. No DNA is shown, since the ends of the CDR3 on it are uncertain; the CDR3 is the one TCRdb lists. V is TRBV2 and J is TRBJ1-1. The CDR3 is 15 amino acids long, termini counted. Germline V gene sequence: CDR1 SNHLY, CDR2 FYNNEI. The CDR3 here is CASSLAGGGQDEAGP.

The chain is built from TRBV6-5 and TRBJ1-1; perhaps TRBD1 as D (5 bases). The V end lost 6 bases, the J end lost 0 bases, and 14 bases lay between the germline ends. Germline V gene sequence: CDR1 MNHEY, CDR2 SVGAGI. The CDR3 has 15 residues. CDR3: CASRRDRGLNTEAFF. CDR3 DNA: TGTGCCAGCAGGAGAGATAGGGGACTGAACACTGAAGCTTTCTTT.

This chain joins TRBV25-1 and TRBJ2-3; the D call may be TRBD1 or TRBD2 (5 bases each). CDR1 and CDR2 (germline): MGHDK, SYGVNS. The CDR3 is 15 residues long. Trimming took 6 bases from V and 5 from J, leaving 18 bases between them. CDR3 nucleotide sequence: TGTGCCAGCAGCGTGGGTTTTGGGGGATTAGATACGCAGTATTTT. Translation gives CASSVGFGGLDTQYF.

Of note for this clonotype: The conserved phenylalanine or tryptophan normally closing the CDR3 is absent here, so this likely arose from a read error. It is unclear where the CDR3 begins or ends on the DNA, so no DNA is shown, and the CDR3 is as TCRdb lists it. V usage is TRBV7-8 and J usage is TRBJ2-3; whether TRBD1, the table's D call, matches the DNA was not checked. Ends included, the CDR3 has 13 residues. Germline loops: CDR1 SGHVS, CDR2 FQNEAQ. CDR3 amino acids: CASSFDPEETDFS.

This clonotype rates as medium-sized. This rearrangement joins TRBV10-3 to TRBJ2-7, with D possibly TRBD2 on 6 matching bases. The CDR3 spans 17 residues. CDR1 is ENHRY, CDR2 SYGVKD, per germline. Trimming cost V 3 bases and J 10 bases, with 28 bases left between them. The CDR3 coding sequence is TGTGCCATCAGTGATTATGGTCCCTCAAGCGTGGGGGGTGTCCAGTACTTC. This translates into CAISDYGPSSVGGVQYF.